One sample yielded the 20 T cell receptor beta chains listed below, sequenced in a study of T cell responses to AZD1222 COVID-19 vaccine. Profiled with immunoSEQ multiplex PCR; TCRdb holds only in-frame clones, not every one. This sample yields 250,000 to 300,000 clones, of which about 94% are seen a single time; 0.55% belongs to the top ten. The source was peripheral blood, collected 28 days after the second AZD1222 dose. All receptors come from an adult who received the AZD1222 COVID-19 vaccine.

The rearrangement uses TRBV3-1 (or the pseudogene TRBV3-2) and TRBJ2-5; 7 bases are shared with TRBD2. The CDR3 covers 15 residues. CDR1 LGHDT and CDR2 YNNKEL come from the germline V gene (reference sequence). V lost 4 bases to trimming and J lost 1 base; unmatched junction nucleotides: 6. CDR3 sequence reads: CASSLSGGSQETQYF. CDR3 nucleotides: TGTGCCAGCAGCCTATCGGGGGGTTCCCAAGAGACCCAGTACTTC.

The chain combines TRBV5-4 with TRBJ1-1; 12 bases map to TRBD1. Germline V gene lookup returns CDR1 SGHNT and CDR2 YYREEE (reference sequence). Trimming cost V 4 bases and J 3 bases; bases outside gene matches: 10. CDR3 length: 17 amino acids. CDR3 DNA sequence: TGTGCCAGCAGCCCCGGGACAGGGGGCCTTTGGGACACTGAAGCTTTCTTT. This encodes CASSPGTGGLWDTEAFF.

Details on this clone: Compared with germline, one end of the junction differs, possibly owing to a read error. The CDR3 here is CTSSPLGGGWGGYTF. The CDR3 coding sequence is TGTACCAGCAGCCCCCTAGGTGGGGGTTGGGGTGGCTACACCTTC. The V call is TRBV14, the J call TRBJ1-2; tentatively, D is TRBD1 (5 bases). CDR3 length: 15 amino acids. Germline V lookup: CDR1 SGHDN, CDR2 FVKESK.

The rearrangement links TRBV5-5 to TRBJ1-2, with D hard to call. The V end was cut by 5 bases, the J end by 4 bases, with 18 bases between. The length of the CDR3 is 15 residues. Per the germline V gene, CDR1 is SGHKS and CDR2 is YYEKEE (reference sequence). CDR3 DNA sequence: TGTGCCAGCAGTTGGGCCTTACCCCCCTCCTATGGCTACACCTTC. It codes for CASSWALPPSYGYTF.

The chain carries TRBV6-5 and TRBJ2-7; weak D call: TRBD2 (5 bases). The CDR3 totals 13 residues. The ends were cut back, 4 bases at V and 6 bases at J, with 13 bases in the middle. The germline V gene has CDR1 MNHEY and CDR2 SVGAGI. In DNA, the CDR3 is TGTGCCAGCAGTTTGTTGCAGGCGGGCGAGCAGTACTTC. Encoded protein: CASSLLQAGEQYF.

The chain uses TRBV7-8 and TRBJ2-4, with D possibly TRBD2 on 5 matching bases. This CDR3 spans 20 amino acids. V lost 4 bases and J lost 0, with 25 bases in between. CDR1 and CDR2 (germline): SGHVS, FQNEAQ. CDR3 coding DNA: TGTGCCAGCAGCTGGCAGACTGCTGGAGGCCGCGGGTTAGCCAAAAACATTCAGTACTTC. This sequence encodes CASSWQTAGGRGLAKNIQYF.

V usage is TRBV5-1 and J usage is TRBJ2-2, with TRBD1 matching 12 bases. From germline, CDR1 is SGHRS and CDR2 YFSETQ. Unmatched junction bases numbered 5, after V lost 4 bases and J lost 7 bases. The CDR3 spans 15 residues. The CDR3 region is CASSMGQGAFGELFF. The DNA for the CDR3 is TGCGCCAGCAGCATGGGACAGGGGGCCTTCGGGGAGCTGTTTTTT.

The V call is TRBV11-3, the J call TRBJ1-6, with a weak D call TRBD1 (6 bases). The CDR3 totals 14 residues. With 3 bases removed from V and 8 bases from J, the gap between germline ends came to 11 bases. Germline V gene sequence: CDR1 SGHNT, CDR2 YENEEA. CDR3 coding DNA: TGTGCCAGCAGCTTGGGGGGCGTCGATTCACCCCTCCACTTT. Its protein product is CASSLGGVDSPLHF.

CDR3 bases: TGTGCCAGCAGCTTAAGCCGGCTCGAAGAGACCCAGTACTTC. Residues: CASSLSRLEETQYF. The chain couples TRBV7-2 to TRBJ2-5; no clear D gene. Germline V gene data show CDR1 as SGHTA and CDR2 as FQGNSA. The V gene lost 2 bases and the J gene lost 3 bases, with 10 bases spanning the gap. There are 14 residues in the CDR3.

The chain links TRBV4-1 to TRBJ1-1; 8 positions agree with TRBD1. The CDR3 runs 15 residues. Germline CDR1 is MGHRA and CDR2 is YSYEKL. V lost 2 bases and J lost 4; bases outside the gene matches: 6. The CDR3 reads CASSQPGQGGTEAFF. The CDR3 coding sequence is TGCGCCAGCAGCCAACCCGGACAGGGAGGCACTGAAGCTTTCTTT.

The rearrangement links TRBV2 to TRBJ1-6; no firm D call. The CDR3 covers 17 residues. The V gene lost 2 bases and the J gene lost 7 bases, with 18 bases spanning the gap. Looked up from germline, CDR1 is SNHLY and CDR2 is FYNNEI. The CDR3 nucleotides read TGTGCCAGCAGTGAATGGTATATGCGGTCAGCAAATTCACCCCTCCACTTT. The encoded protein is CASSEWYMRSANSPLHF. The variable domain in full, with the rest retrieved from reference TRBV2 and TRBJ1-6, is EPEVTQTPSHQVTQMGQEVILRCVPISNHLYFYWYRQILGQKVEFLVSFYNNEISEKSEIFDDQFSVERPDGSNFTLKIRSTKLEDSAMYFCASSEWYMRSANSPLHFGNGTRLTVT.

This CDR3 is CASTRVGVETEAFF. CDR3 sequence (DNA): TGTGCCAGTACGAGGGTAGGGGTGGAGACTGAAGCTTTCTTT. The gene calls are TRBV19 and TRBJ1-1; D is perhaps TRBD1 (5 bases). V lost 7 bases and J 5 bases, leaving 17 bases between the germline ends. Per the germline V gene, CDR1 is LNHDA and CDR2 is SQIVND (reference sequence). The CDR3 is 14 amino acids.

This clone has only a few counts. J is TRBJ2-2 and V is TRBV2, with TRBD1 as a possible D gene (6 bases). Germline V gene sequence: CDR1 SNHLY, CDR2 FYNNEI. The CDR3 has 13 amino acids. The V end lost 6 bases, the J end lost 6 bases, and 11 bases lay between the germline ends. This CDR3 is CASSTGFAGELFF. The CDR3, as DNA: TGTGCCAGCAGCACAGGGTTTGCCGGGGAGCTGTTTTTT.

The chain uses TRBV19 and TRBJ2-3; 10 bases fit TRBD2. This CDR3 is 18 amino acids long. CDR1 is LNHDA, CDR2 SQIVND, per germline (reference sequence). The trim removed 1 base at V and 5 bases at J, leaving 12 bases unmatched. The CDR3 sequence is CASSIAPLVAGGRDTQYF. CDR3 bases: TGTGCCAGTAGTATAGCCCCGCTGGTAGCGGGAGGACGAGATACGCAGTATTTT.

The rearrangement uses TRBV28 and TRBJ1-6; 12 positions agree with TRBD1. CDR3 length: 15 amino acids. Trimming at V came to 6 bases and at J to 10 bases, leaving 7 bases not matched to a gene. CDR1 MDHEN and CDR2 SYDVKM come from the germline V gene. Written as DNA, the CDR3 is TGTGCCAGCAGGCCCCGGGACAGGGGGCGATCACCCCTCCACTTT. Protein: CASRPRDRGRSPLHF.

The chain joins TRBV6-5 to TRBJ2-6, with D unclear. Deletions cut 5 bases from V and 6 bases from J, with 8 bases between. This CDR3 is built from 13 residues. CDR1 is MNHEY, CDR2 SVGAGI, per germline. The CDR3 reads CASSRTPANVLTF. The CDR3 DNA follows: TGTGCCAGCAGTAGGACCCCGGCCAACGTCCTGACTTTC.

This chain connects TRBV11-2 to TRBJ2-3; 12 nucleotides match TRBD2. The ends lost 3 bases at V and 3 bases at J; junction bases unmatched: 4. The CDR3 consists of 16 residues. The V gene's germline CDR1 is SGHAT and CDR2 FQNNGV. CDR3: CASSFGLAGLTDTQYF. The CDR3 DNA is TGTGCCAGCAGCTTTGGACTAGCGGGACTAACAGATACGCAGTATTTT. The entire variable domain, with the rest obtained from reference TRBV11-2 and TRBJ2-3, is as follows: EAGVAQSPRYKIIEKRQSVAFWCNPISGHATLYWYQQILGQGPKLLIQFQNNGVVDDSQLPKDRFSAERLKGVDSTLKIQPAKLEDSAVYLCASSFGLAGLTDTQYFGPGTRLTVL.

This chain joins TRBV2 and TRBJ1-1; 7 positions match TRBD1. Losses at the gene ends were 5 bases for V and 2 bases for J; bases not matched to a gene: 2. Germline lookup yields CDR1 SNHLY and CDR2 FYNNEI. This CDR3 has 13 amino acids. The CDR3: CASSYRGNTEAFF. CDR3 DNA: TGTGCCAGCAGTTACAGGGGAAACACTGAAGCTTTCTTT.

The chain links TRBV28 to TRBJ2-7; 7 nucleotides match TRBD1. Germline V lookup: CDR1 MDHEN, CDR2 SYDVKM. This CDR3 contains 13 residues. Trimming removed 5 bases from V and 4 bases from J; junction bases left unmatched: 5. CDR3 sequence reads: CASSPTGEYEQYF. CDR3 nucleotide sequence: TGTGCCAGCAGTCCCACAGGGGAATACGAGCAGTACTTC.

The chain uses TRBV6-5 and TRBJ2-2, with TRBD1 matching 7 bases. Germline trimming cut 10 bases from V and 3 bases from J; bases unmatched to any gene: 5. Germline values: CDR1 MNHEY, CDR2 SVGAGI. The CDR3 is made up of 13 amino acids. This CDR3 reads CATRQGHTGELFF. In nucleotides, the CDR3 is TGTGCCACTAGACAGGGACACACCGGGGAGCTGTTTTTT.